This TCR beta chain comes out of a study of blood T cell repertoires in COVID-19. Study as a whole: T cells, B-cell-depleted T cells, or PBMCs provided the cDNA or gDNA that served as material.

Here immunoSEQ multiplex PCR was the method, and the copy in TCRdb shows in-frame clones only, minus some. The sample consists of fewer than 250,000 clones, approximately 80% of them appearing once. The J segment lost 2 bases and the V segment lost 5 bases, leaving 3 bases of the junction unmatched. Germline CDR1 LGHDT, CDR2 YNNKEL (reference sequence). This CDR3 is built from 14 residues. This clone appeared once. Sequencing was performed on peripheral blood. This clonotype was sampled from a man aged 60-69 years with COVID-19, enrolled during active disease. The chain recombines TRBV3-1 (or the pseudogene TRBV3-2) with TRBJ2-5; 9 nucleotides match TRBD2. In DNA, the CDR3 is TGTGCCAGCAGCTCCCTAGCGGGGCAAGAGACCCAGTACTTC. Translated, it gives CASSSLAGQETQYF.